This entry lists 9 T cell receptor beta chains sequenced from one sample in a study of blood T cell repertoires in COVID-19. Sequenced by immunoSEQ multiplex PCR; TCRdb stores in-frame clones only, minus some. This sample has roughly 150,000 clones, with about 79% found just once. The sample taken for sequencing was peripheral blood. These receptors were taken from a woman in her forties or fifties with acute or convalescent COVID-19.

The chain links TRBV7-2 to TRBJ1-2; 8 bases map to TRBD1. Germline values: CDR1 SGHTA, CDR2 FQGNSA. The CDR3 has 16 amino acids. The junction had 13 bases not matched to a gene; V was cut back by 5 bases and J by 5 bases. CDR3 in amino acids: CASSQLQGAFEYGYTF. CDR3 sequence (DNA): TGTGCCAGCAGCCAACTTCAGGGGGCTTTTGAGTATGGCTACACCTTC.

This clone has a single count. J is TRBJ1-3 and V is TRBV3-1 (or the pseudogene TRBV3-2); D might be TRBD1 (5 bases). The CDR3 is 15 residues long. V was clipped by 3 bases and J by 0 bases, with 9 bases between them. CDR1 LGHDT and CDR2 YNNKEL come from the germline V gene (reference sequence). CDR3 bases: TGTGCCAGCAGCCACCCTCAGGGCTCTGGAAACACCATATATTTT. It codes for CASSHPQGSGNTIYF.

The V gene is TRBV9, the J gene TRBJ2-7, with 9 bases identical to TRBD1. This CDR3 has 12 residues. The junction had 5 bases not matched to a gene; V was cut back by 3 bases and J by 10 bases. CDR1 and CDR2 (germline): SGDLS, YYNGEE. CDR3 in DNA: TGTGCCAGCAGCGGTGGACAGGGGCCCCAGTACTTC. It translates to CASSGGQGPQYF.

The V call is TRBV9, the J call TRBJ2-1, with 7 bases aligning to TRBD2. The germline gives CDR1 SGDLS, CDR2 YYNGEE. Losses at the gene ends were 0 bases for V and 4 bases for J; bases not matched to a gene: 7. The CDR3 has 16 amino acids. The CDR3 loop reads CASSVGSGRVYNEQFF. CDR3 bases: TGTGCCAGCAGCGTAGGATCAGGGAGGGTATACAATGAGCAGTTCTTC.

The chain combines TRBV19 with TRBJ2-2; D is perhaps TRBD2 (6 bases). The CDR3 contains 16 residues. Germline assignment: CDR1 LNHDA and CDR2 SQIVND (reference sequence). V was shortened by 3 bases and J by 1 base, with 12 bases between the two germline ends. In nucleotides, the CDR3 is TGTGCCAGTAGTATCCTCCGGGAGCGGAACACCGGGGAGCTGTTTTTT. Amino acid sequence: CASSILRERNTGELFF.

V and J are TRBV18 and TRBJ1-5; TRBD1 matches at 8 bases. Germline assignment: CDR1 KGHSH and CDR2 LQKENI. The length of the CDR3 is 15 residues. J gave up 7 bases and V 3 bases, and 8 bases lay outside the gene matches. The CDR3 reads CASSPMTGDKQPQHF. CDR3 nucleotide sequence: TGTGCCAGCTCACCGATGACAGGGGACAAACAGCCCCAGCATTTT.

The J gene is TRBJ1-4, the V gene TRBV19; no firm D call. Germline V gene sequence: CDR1 LNHDA, CDR2 SQIVND (reference sequence). Trimming shortened V by 3 bases and J by 6 bases, and 11 bases separated the two germline ends. CDR3 size: 14 residues. The CDR3 reads CASSIQAGDEKLFF. DNA for the CDR3: TGTGCCAGTAGTATCCAGGCGGGAGATGAAAAACTGTTTTTT.

This clone showed up just once. The V and J genes are TRBV6-1 and TRBJ1-2; 9 nucleotides agree with TRBD1. Per the germline V gene, CDR1 is MNHNS and CDR2 is SASEGT. CDR3 size: 15 residues. The V segment lost 3 bases and the J segment 5 bases; nucleotides outside the gene matches: 7. The CDR3 loop is CASSDTGGRGYGYTF. The CDR3 nucleotides read TGTGCCAGCAGTGATACAGGGGGCCGTGGTTATGGCTACACCTTC.

The chain couples TRBV30 to TRBJ1-4; 8 bases align to TRBD1. CDR1 and CDR2 from the germline V gene are GTSNPN and SVGIG (reference sequence). V lost 2 bases, J lost 8 bases, and 7 bases stayed unmatched. The CDR3 is 14 amino acids. The CDR3 spells CAWSYRGSGEKLFF. The DNA of the CDR3 is TGTGCCTGGAGTTACAGGGGGTCAGGGGAAAAACTGTTTTTT.